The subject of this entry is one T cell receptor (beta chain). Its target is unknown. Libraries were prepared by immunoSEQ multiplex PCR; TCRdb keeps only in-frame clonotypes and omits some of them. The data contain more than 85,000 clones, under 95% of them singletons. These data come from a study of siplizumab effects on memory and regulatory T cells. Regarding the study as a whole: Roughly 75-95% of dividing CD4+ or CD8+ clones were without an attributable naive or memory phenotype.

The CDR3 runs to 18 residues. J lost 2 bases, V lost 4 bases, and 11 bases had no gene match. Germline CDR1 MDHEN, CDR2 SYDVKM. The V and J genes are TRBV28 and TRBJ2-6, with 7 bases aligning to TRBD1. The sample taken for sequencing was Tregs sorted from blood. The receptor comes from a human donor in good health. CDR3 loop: CASSYYRGAGTGANVLTF. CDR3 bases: TGTGCCAGCAGTTACTACAGGGGAGCAGGAACTGGGGCCAACGTCCTGACTTTC.